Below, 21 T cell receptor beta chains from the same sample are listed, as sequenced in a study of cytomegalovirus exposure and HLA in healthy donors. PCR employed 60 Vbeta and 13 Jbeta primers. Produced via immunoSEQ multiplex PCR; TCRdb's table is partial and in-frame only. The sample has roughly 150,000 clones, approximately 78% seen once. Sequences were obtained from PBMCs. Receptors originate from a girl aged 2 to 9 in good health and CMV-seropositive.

CDR3 sequence reads: CASSLSVGPRETQYF. The CDR3 DNA is TGCGCCAGCAGCTTGTCAGTTGGCCCCAGGGAGACCCAGTACTTC. This rearrangement joins TRBV5-1 to TRBJ2-5; D remains ambiguous. V was trimmed by 1 base and J by 5 bases, leaving 15 bases between them. The CDR3 runs to 15 residues. Germline CDR1 reads SGHRS; CDR2 reads YFSETQ. Based on the CDR3 plus reference TRBV5-1 and TRBJ2-5, the full variable domain is KAGVTQTPRYLIKTRGQQVTLSCSPISGHRSVSWYQQTPGQGLQFLFEYFSETQRNKGNFPGRFSGRQFSNSRSEMNVSTLELGDSALYLCASSLSVGPRETQYFGPGTRLLVL.

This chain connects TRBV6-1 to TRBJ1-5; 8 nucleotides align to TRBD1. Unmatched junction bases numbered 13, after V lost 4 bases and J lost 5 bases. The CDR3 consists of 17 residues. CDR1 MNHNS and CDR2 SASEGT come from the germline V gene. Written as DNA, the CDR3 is TGTGCCAGCAGTGCCCCGACAGGGGCTTGGGGGGATCAGCCCCAGCATTTT. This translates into CASSAPTGAWGDQPQHF.

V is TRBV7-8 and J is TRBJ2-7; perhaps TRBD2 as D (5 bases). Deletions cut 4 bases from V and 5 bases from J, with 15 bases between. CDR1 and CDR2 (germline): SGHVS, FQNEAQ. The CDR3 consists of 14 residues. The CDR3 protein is CASSSGDWGNEQYF. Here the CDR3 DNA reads TGTGCCAGCAGCTCCGGGGATTGGGGAAACGAGCAGTACTTC.

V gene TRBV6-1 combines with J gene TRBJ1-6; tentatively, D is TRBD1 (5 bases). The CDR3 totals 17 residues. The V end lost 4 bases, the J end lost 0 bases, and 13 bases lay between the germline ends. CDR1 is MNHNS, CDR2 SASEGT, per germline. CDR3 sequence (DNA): TGTGCCAGCAGTGTTAGGGCAGGGCGCTCCTATAATTCACCCCTCCACTTT. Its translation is CASSVRAGRSYNSPLHF.

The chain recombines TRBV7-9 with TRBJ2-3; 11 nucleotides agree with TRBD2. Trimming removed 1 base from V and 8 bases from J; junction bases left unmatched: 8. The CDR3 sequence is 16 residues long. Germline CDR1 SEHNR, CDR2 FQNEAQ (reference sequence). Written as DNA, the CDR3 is TGTGCCAGCAGCTTAGTCTTCTGGACTAGCGGGTTTACGCAGTATTTT. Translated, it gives CASSLVFWTSGFTQYF.

The CDR3: CASSQDPIDIANYGYTF. The DNA of the CDR3 is TGCGCCAGCAGCCAAGACCCCATTGACATAGCTAACTATGGCTACACCTTC. The chain joins TRBV4-1 to TRBJ1-2; D remains ambiguous. The CDR3 loop spans 17 amino acids. Germline CDR1 reads MGHRA; CDR2 reads YSYEKL. V was shortened by 0 bases and J by 0 bases, with 14 bases between the two germline ends.

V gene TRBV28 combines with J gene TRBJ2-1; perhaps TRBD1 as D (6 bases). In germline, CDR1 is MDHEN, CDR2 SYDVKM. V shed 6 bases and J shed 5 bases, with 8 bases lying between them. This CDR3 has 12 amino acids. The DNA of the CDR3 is TGTGCCAGCAGAGACAGGAACAATGAGCAGTTCTTC. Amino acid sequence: CASRDRNNEQFF.

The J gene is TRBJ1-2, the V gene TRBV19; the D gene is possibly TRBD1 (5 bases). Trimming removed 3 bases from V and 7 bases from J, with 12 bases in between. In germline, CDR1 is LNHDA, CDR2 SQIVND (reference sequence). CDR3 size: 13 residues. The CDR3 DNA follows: TGTGCCAGTAGTATGGGCCCCAGGGCTGGCTACACCTTC. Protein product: CASSMGPRAGYTF.

The CDR3 here is CASRPKEKEYEKLFF. The CDR3 DNA reads TGTGCCAGCAGGCCTAAGGAGAAGGAGTATGAAAAACTGTTTTTT. The chain joins TRBV7-3 to TRBJ1-4; D gene ambiguous. The CDR3 is made up of 15 amino acids. The germline V and J ends were trimmed by 6 bases and 6 bases, with 17 bases remaining between them. Germline V CDR1 and CDR2: SGHTA, FQGTGA.

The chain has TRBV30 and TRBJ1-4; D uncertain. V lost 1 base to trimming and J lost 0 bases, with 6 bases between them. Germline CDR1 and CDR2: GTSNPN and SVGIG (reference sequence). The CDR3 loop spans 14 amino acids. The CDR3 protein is CAWSGGATNEKLFF. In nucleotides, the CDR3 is TGTGCCTGGAGTGGGGGAGCAACTAATGAAAAACTGTTTTTT.

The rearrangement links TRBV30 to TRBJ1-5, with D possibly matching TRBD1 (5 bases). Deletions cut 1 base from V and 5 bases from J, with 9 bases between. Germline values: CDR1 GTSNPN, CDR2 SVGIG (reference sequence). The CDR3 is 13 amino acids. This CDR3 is CAWSANRHQPQHF. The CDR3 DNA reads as TGTGCCTGGAGTGCTAACAGGCATCAGCCCCAGCATTTT. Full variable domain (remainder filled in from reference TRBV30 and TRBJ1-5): SQTIHQWPATLVQPVGSPLSLECTVEGTSNPNLYWYRQAAGRGLQLLFYSVGIGQISSEVPQNLSASRPQDRQFILSSKKLLLSDSGFYLCAWSANRHQPQHFGDGTRLSIL.

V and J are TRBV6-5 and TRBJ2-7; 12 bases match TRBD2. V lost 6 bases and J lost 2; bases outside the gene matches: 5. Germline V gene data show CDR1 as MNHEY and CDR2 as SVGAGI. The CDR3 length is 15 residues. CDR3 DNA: TGTGCCAGCAGCCCGACTAGCGGGAGTACCTACGAGCAGTACTTC. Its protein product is CASSPTSGSTYEQYF.

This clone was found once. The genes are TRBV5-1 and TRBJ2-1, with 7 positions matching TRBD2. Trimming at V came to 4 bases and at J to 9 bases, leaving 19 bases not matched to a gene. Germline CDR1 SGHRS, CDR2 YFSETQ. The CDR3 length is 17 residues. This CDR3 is CASSGTSPLTSSFEQFF. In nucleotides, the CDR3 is TGCGCCAGCAGCGGCACTTCACCCCTGACTAGCAGCTTTGAGCAGTTCTTC.

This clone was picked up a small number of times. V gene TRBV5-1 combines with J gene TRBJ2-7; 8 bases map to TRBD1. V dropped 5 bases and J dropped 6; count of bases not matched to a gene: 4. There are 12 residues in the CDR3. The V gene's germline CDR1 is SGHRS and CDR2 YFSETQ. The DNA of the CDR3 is TGCGCCAGCAGTACAGGGGGAGGCGAGCAGTACTTC. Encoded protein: CASSTGGGEQYF.

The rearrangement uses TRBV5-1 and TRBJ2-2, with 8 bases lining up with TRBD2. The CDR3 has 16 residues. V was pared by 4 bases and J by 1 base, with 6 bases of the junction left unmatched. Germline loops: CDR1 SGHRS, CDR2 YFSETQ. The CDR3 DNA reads TGCGCCAGCAGCCCGCCGGGACTAGGGAACACCGGGGAGCTGTTTTTT. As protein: CASSPPGLGNTGELFF.

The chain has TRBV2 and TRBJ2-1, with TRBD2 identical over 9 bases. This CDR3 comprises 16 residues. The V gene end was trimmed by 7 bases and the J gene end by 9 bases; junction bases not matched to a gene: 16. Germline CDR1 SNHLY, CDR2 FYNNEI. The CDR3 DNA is TGTGCCAGCACGGTTAGCGGGAGTGTTTTTTTTGGTGAGCAGTTCTTC. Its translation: CASTVSGSVFFGEQFF.

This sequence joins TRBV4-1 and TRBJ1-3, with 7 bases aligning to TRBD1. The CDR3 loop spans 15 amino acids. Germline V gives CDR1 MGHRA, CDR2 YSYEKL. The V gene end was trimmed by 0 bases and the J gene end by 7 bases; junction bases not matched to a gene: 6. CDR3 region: CASSQEGQKRNTIYF. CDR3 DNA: TGCGCCAGCAGCCAAGAGGGACAGAAGAGGAACACCATATATTTT.

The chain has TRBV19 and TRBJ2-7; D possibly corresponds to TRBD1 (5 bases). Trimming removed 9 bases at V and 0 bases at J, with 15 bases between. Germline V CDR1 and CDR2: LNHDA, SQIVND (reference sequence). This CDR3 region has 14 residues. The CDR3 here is CASCPGHSSYEQYF. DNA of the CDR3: TGTGCCAGCTGCCCCGGACATAGCTCCTACGAGCAGTACTTC.

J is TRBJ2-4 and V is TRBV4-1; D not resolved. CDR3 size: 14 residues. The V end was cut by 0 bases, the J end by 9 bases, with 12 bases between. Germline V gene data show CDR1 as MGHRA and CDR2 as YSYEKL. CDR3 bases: TGCGCCAGCAGCCAAGATTTCGCGGTGGGCATTCAGTACTTC. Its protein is CASSQDFAVGIQYF.

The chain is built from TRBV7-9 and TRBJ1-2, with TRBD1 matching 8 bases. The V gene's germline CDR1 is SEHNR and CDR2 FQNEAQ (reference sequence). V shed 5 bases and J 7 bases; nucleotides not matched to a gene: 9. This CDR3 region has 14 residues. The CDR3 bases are TGTGCCAGCAGCCCCAGGGGCGACAGGGGTGGCTACACCTTC. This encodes CASSPRGDRGGYTF. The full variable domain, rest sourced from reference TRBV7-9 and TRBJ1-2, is DTGVSQNPRHKITKRGQNVTFRCDPISEHNRLYWYRQTLGQGPEFLTYFQNEAQLEKSRLLSDRFSAERPKGSFSTLEIQRTEQGDSAMYLCASSPRGDRGGYTFGSGTRLTVV.

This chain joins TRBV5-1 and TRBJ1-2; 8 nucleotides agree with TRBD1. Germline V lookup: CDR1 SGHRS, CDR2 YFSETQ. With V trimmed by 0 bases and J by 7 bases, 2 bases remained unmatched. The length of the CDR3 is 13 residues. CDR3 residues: CASSLAGQGGYTF. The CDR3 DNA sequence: TGCGCCAGCAGCTTGGCAGGACAGGGTGGCTACACCTTC. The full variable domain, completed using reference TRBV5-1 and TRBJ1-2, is KAGVTQTPRYLIKTRGQQVTLSCSPISGHRSVSWYQQTPGQGLQFLFEYFSETQRNKGNFPGRFSGRQFSNSRSEMNVSTLELGDSALYLCASSLAGQGGYTFGSGTRLTVV.